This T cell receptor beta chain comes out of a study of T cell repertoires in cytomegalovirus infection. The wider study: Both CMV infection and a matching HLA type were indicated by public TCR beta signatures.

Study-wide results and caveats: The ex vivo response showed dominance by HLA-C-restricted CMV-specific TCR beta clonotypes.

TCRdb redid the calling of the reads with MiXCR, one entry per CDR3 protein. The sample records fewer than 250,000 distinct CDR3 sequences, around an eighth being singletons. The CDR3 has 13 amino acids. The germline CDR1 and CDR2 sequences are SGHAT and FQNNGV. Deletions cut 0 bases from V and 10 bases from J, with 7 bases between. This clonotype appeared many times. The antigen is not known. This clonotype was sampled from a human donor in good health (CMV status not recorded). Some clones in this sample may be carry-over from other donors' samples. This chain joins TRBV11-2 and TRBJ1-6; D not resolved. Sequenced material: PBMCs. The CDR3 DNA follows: TGTGCCAGCAGCTTAGAGGCAGTCTCACCCCTCCACTTT. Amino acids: CASSLEAVSPLHF.